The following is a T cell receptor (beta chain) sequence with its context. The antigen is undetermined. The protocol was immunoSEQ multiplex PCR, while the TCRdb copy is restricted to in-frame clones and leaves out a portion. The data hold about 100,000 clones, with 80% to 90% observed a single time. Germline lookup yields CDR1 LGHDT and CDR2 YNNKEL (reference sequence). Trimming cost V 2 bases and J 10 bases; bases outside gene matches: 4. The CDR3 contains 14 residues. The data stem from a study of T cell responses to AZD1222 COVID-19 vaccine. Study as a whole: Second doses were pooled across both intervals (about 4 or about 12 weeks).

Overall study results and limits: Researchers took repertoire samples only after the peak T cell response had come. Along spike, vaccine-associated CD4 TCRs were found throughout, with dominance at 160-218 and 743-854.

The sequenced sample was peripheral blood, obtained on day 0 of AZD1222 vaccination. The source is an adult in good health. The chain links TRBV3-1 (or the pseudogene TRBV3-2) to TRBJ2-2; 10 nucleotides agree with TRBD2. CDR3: CASSQLAGEPELFF. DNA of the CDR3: TGTGCCAGCAGCCAACTAGCGGGGGAGCCGGAGCTGTTTTTT.